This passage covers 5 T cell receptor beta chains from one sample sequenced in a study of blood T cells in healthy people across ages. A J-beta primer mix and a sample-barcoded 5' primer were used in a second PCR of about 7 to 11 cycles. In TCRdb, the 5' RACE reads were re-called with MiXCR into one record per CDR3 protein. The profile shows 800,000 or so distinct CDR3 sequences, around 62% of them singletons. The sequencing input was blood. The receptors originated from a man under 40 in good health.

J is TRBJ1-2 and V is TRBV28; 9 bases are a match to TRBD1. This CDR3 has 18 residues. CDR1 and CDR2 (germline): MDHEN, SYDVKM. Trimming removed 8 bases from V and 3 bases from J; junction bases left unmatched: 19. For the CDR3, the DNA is TGTGCCAGCGTGGCGGGACAGGGAGTTACCTTTTCGTACTATGGCTACACCTTC. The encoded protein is CASVAGQGVTFSYYGYTF.

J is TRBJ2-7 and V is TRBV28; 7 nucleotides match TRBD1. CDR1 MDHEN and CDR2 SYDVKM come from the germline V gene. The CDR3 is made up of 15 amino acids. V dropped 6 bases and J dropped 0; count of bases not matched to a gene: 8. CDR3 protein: CASSVQGWASYEQYF. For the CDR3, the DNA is TGTGCCAGCAGCGTACAGGGGTGGGCCTCCTACGAGCAGTACTTC.

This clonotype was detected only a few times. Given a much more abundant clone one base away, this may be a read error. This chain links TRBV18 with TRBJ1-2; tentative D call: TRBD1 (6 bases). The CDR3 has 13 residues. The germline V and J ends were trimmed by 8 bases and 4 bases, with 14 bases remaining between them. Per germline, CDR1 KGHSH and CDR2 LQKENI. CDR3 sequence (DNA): TGTGCCAGCGCACAATCGGACAGCTATGGCTACACCTTC. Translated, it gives CASAQSDSYGYTF.

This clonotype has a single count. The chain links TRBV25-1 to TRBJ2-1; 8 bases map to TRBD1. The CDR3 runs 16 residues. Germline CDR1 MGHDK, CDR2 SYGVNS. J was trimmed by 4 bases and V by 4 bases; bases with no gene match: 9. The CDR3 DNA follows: TGTGCCAGCAGTGCCTCTACCGGGACAGGTTACAATGAGCAGTTCTTC. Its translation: CASSASTGTGYNEQFF.

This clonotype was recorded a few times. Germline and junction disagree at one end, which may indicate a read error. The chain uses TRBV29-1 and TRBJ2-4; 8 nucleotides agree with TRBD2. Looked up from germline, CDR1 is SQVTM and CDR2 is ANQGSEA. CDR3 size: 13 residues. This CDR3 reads CSVGRGAVDIQYF. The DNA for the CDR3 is TGCAGCGTTGGGCGGGGGGCTGTAGACATCCAGTACTTC.